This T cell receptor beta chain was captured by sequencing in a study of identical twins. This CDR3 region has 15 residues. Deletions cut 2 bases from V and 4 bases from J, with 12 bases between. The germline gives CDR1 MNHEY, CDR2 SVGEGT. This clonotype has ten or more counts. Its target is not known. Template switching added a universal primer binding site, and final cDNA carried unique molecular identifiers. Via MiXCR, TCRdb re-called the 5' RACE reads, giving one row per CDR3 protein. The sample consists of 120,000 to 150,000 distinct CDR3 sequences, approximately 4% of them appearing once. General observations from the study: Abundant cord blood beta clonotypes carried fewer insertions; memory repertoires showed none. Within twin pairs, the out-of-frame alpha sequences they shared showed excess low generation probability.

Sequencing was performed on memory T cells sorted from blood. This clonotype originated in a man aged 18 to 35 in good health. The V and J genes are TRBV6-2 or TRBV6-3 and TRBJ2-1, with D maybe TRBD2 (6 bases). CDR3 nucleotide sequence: TGTGCCAGCAGTTACGGGAGCGGGCTATACAATGAGCAGTTCTTC. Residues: CASSYGSGLYNEQFF.